Presented here are 11 T cell receptor beta chains from one specimen sequenced in a study of T cells in Graves' hyperthyroidism and ophthalmopathy. RNA transcripts were the template for amplifying TCR beta CDR3 regions. Carried out on the TCR CDR3, a first-round RT-PCR used the HTBI primer set. TCRdb processed the multiplex PCR reads anew with MiXCR; each CDR3 protein has one entry. The data show about 600,000 distinct CDR3 sequences, more than 15% seen once. The sequenced sample was blood. Source of these receptors: a middle-aged woman with Graves' ophthalmopathy.

The chain couples TRBV14 to TRBJ2-7, with D unresolved. Germline loops: CDR1 SGHDN, CDR2 FVKESK. The ends were cut back, 0 bases at V and 5 bases at J, with 8 bases in the middle. The CDR3 covers 13 residues. The CDR3 DNA sequence: TGTGCCAGCAGCCAAGATCCTAACCACGAGCAGTACTTC. Translating it yields CASSQDPNHEQYF.

This clonotype was picked up many times. The chain links TRBV20-1 to TRBJ1-1, with 7 bases fitting TRBD1. CDR3 length equals 12 residues. Germline CDR1 and CDR2: DFQATT and SNEGSKA (reference sequence). Losses at the gene ends were 4 bases for V and 5 bases for J; bases not matched to a gene: 4. The CDR3 DNA is TGCAGTGCTACAGGGGGTGGAACTGAAGCTTTCTTT. Amino acid sequence: CSATGGGTEAFF.

The sample holds a few counts of this clonotype. The chain recombines TRBV6-1 with TRBJ1-1; a possible D gene is TRBD1 (5 bases). Looked up from germline, CDR1 is MNHNS and CDR2 is SASEGT. V lost 6 bases to trimming and J lost 10 bases, with 18 bases between them. The CDR3 consists of 13 residues. The CDR3 nucleotides read TGTGCCAGCAGACAGCCCGGGACCGACAGAGCTTTCTTT. Translation: CASRQPGTDRAFF.

This sequence joins TRBV12-3 or TRBV12-4 and TRBJ2-1; 11 bases fit TRBD2. The CDR3 is 15 amino acids. The V segment lost 8 bases and the J segment 7 bases; nucleotides outside the gene matches: 10. CDR3 region: CASGPSGGYGNEQFF. CDR3 coding DNA: TGTGCCAGCGGCCCTAGCGGGGGGTACGGAAATGAGCAGTTCTTC.

The rearrangement uses TRBV7-3 and TRBJ2-2; D unresolved. The V gene's germline CDR1 is SGHTA and CDR2 FQGTGA. The CDR3 length is 14 residues. Deletions cut 1 base from V and 6 bases from J, with 9 bases between. CDR3 amino acids: CASSLIASPGELFF. For the CDR3, the DNA is TGTGCCAGCAGCTTAATCGCTAGTCCCGGGGAGCTGTTTTTT.

In this sample, this clonotype turned up a few times. V gene TRBV12-5 combines with J gene TRBJ2-7, with TRBD1 matching over 9 bases. Germline CDR1 reads LGHNT; CDR2 reads FRNRAP. Losses at the gene ends were 0 bases for V and 2 bases for J; bases not matched to a gene: 5. CDR3 size: 16 residues. Here the CDR3 reads CASGLVQGATTYEQYF. CDR3 coding DNA: TGTGCTAGTGGTTTGGTACAGGGGGCGACTACCTACGAGCAGTACTTC.

At least ten counts were recorded for this clonotype. The rearrangement uses TRBV3-1 and TRBJ1-1; possible D gene TRBD1, 5 bases. The V end was cut by 2 bases, the J end by 0 bases, with 13 bases between. Germline values: CDR1 LGHDT, CDR2 YNNKEL (reference sequence). CDR3 length equals 16 residues. CDR3 residues: CASSQPGSFMNTEAFF. In DNA, the CDR3 is TGTGCCAGCAGCCAACCAGGGTCATTCATGAACACTGAAGCTTTCTTT.

This clonotype was detected ten times or more. The J gene is TRBJ2-1, the V gene TRBV12-3 or TRBV12-4; 8 bases are shared with TRBD2. J gave up 9 bases and V 5 bases, and 3 bases lay outside the gene matches. The CDR3 extends over 12 amino acids. CDR3 sequence reads: CASSPRGAEQFF. CDR3 nucleotide sequence: TGTGCCAGCAGTCCGCGGGGGGCTGAGCAGTTCTTC.

This clonotype was counted ten times or more. The chain recombines TRBV5-5 with TRBJ2-3, with 7 bases that match TRBD2. Germline V gives CDR1 SGHKS, CDR2 YYEKEE (reference sequence). The CDR3 consists of 17 residues. With 4 bases clipped from V and 0 bases from J, the junction kept 11 bases outside the gene matches. The CDR3 nucleotides read TGTGCCAGCAGCCTAAGAGGCAGCGGGGCTAGCACAGATACGCAGTATTTT. Protein product: CASSLRGSGASTDTQYF.

This clonotype showed up just a few times. The DNA of the CDR3 is TGCGCCAGCAGCCAGAAACAGGGGGCCTGGGGCGGGGAGCTGTTTTTT. Translating it yields CASSQKQGAWGGELFF. V gene TRBV5-1 combines with J gene TRBJ2-2, with TRBD1 matching over 9 bases. V lost 4 bases and J lost 7; bases outside the gene matches: 11. CDR1 SGHRS and CDR2 YFSETQ come from the germline V gene. There are 16 residues in the CDR3.

This clonotype was picked up many times. CDR3 sequence reads: CASSLVAGQTANYGYTF. The CDR3 nucleotides read TGTGCCAGCAGTTTAGTGGCGGGTCAGACCGCTAACTATGGCTACACCTTC. The chain combines TRBV12-3 or TRBV12-4 with TRBJ1-2; D remains ambiguous. This CDR3 region has 17 residues. Deletions cut 1 base from V and 0 bases from J, with 15 bases between.